This T cell receptor beta chain was observed in a study of CD8 T cells in Susac syndrome. Through negative isolation, CD4+ and CD8+ T cells were obtained, while TEMRA cells were enriched using FACS. Note on this clonotype: Its antigen is still unknown.

When the RNA was reverse transcribed, random hexamers were used with an input of roughly 0.45 to 1 ug. Multiplex immunoSEQ PCR targeted 54 Vbeta and 13 Jbeta TCR beta segments. TCRdb redid the calling of the immunoSEQ multiplex PCR reads with MiXCR, one entry per CDR3 protein. This sample has some 400,000 distinct CDR3 sequences, with approximately 85% found just once. Notes on the study in general: The study admitted that it had a relatively small number of individuals in its TCR sequencing and HLA analysis.

Specimen: CD8+ T cells from PBMCs. This clonotype originated in a human donor with multiple sclerosis.

The chain's CDR3 is CANALIYYRVLDTEAFF. CDR3 coding DNA: TGTGCCAACGCGCTCATATACTACAGGGTTTTGGACACTGAAGCTTTCTTT. The chain carries TRBV27 and TRBJ1-1, with TRBD1 as a possible D gene (6 bases). Per the germline V gene, CDR1 is MNHEY and CDR2 is SMNVEV (reference sequence). The CDR3 has 17 residues. Deletions cut 10 bases from V and 3 bases from J, with 27 bases between.